This TCR beta chain is from a study of blood T cells in healthy people across ages. Study-wide results and limits: Significant beta diversity loss was already apparent by age roughly 44, declining roughly linearly.

Germline-derived CDR1 and CDR2 are MNHEY and SVGAGI. V lost 4 bases to trimming and J lost 8 bases, with 10 bases between them. CDR3 length: 12 residues. This clonotype has just a few counts. What it recognizes is unknown. The authors ran a second PCR of about 7 to 12 cycles using a sample-barcoded 5' primer and a J-beta primer mix. TCRdb itself ran the 5' RACE reads through MiXCR, one entry per CDR3 protein. The table has about 900,000 distinct CDR3 sequences, 62% seen once. This sequence joins TRBV6-5 and TRBJ2-3; D is possibly TRBD1 or TRBD2 (5 bases each). Input material: blood. This receptor was identified in a man between 25 and 39 years old in good health. This chain's CDR3 is CASSFGTGTQYF. The CDR3 bases are TGTGCCAGCAGTTTTGGGACGGGTACGCAGTATTTT.